These 24 T cell receptor beta chains share one sample of origin, sequenced in a study of T cell repertoires in cytomegalovirus infection (dated by TCRdb to between 2019 and 2020). Sequencer: Illumina HiSeq 1500. Starting from the raw public reads, TCRdb applied fastp trimming at Q25, assembled clones with MiXCR and retained in-frame beta chains. One record per CDR3 amino acid sequence lists the most common genes and DNA. Recorded for this sample are 290,000 or so distinct CDR3 sequences; about 23% of them occurred a single time. 11% to 15% of the sample lies in the top ten. The specimen sequenced was PBMCs. The receptor set was obtained from a human donor in good health (CMV status not recorded). Some clones in this sample may be carry-over from other donors' samples.

A few counts support this clonotype. CDR3 amino acids: CASSYGQGIFSNNEQFF. For the CDR3, the DNA is TGTGCCAGCAGCTATGGACAGGGAATTTTTAGCAACAATGAGCAGTTCTTC. This sequence joins TRBV7-8 and TRBJ2-1; TRBD1 agrees at 8 bases. CDR3 length: 17 amino acids. J was trimmed by 5 bases and V by 4 bases; bases with no gene match: 13. The germline V gene has CDR1 SGHVS and CDR2 FQNEAQ.

This clonotype was recorded at least ten times. The V call is TRBV7-3, the J call TRBJ2-2; D not certain. The CDR3 runs 14 residues. The V end lost 2 bases, the J end lost 4 bases, and 8 bases lay between the germline ends. Germline assignment: CDR1 SGHTA and CDR2 FQGTGA. For the CDR3, the DNA is TGTGCCAGCAGCTTACAGGCCGTCACCGGGGAGCTGTTTTTT. This translates into CASSLQAVTGELFF.

The chain couples TRBV23-1 to TRBJ2-3, with TRBD2 identical over 10 bases. TRBV23-1 is marked as an open reading frame, function uncertain. The J segment lost 4 bases and the V segment lost 7 bases, leaving 8 bases of the junction unmatched. The CDR3 totals 15 residues. Written as DNA, the CDR3 is TGCGCCAGCAAGGGGGCTAGCGGGAGTGCAGATACGCAGTATTTT. Amino acid sequence: CASKGASGSADTQYF.

This clonotype turned up a few times. The V call is TRBV28, the J call TRBJ2-7, with TRBD1 identical over 9 bases. V lost 2 bases to trimming and J lost 6 bases; unmatched junction nucleotides: 5. The length of the CDR3 is 14 residues. Germline CDR1 MDHEN, CDR2 SYDVKM. CDR3 residues: CASSLNRGLLEQYF. The DNA of the CDR3 is TGTGCCAGCAGTTTAAACAGGGGGCTTCTCGAGCAGTACTTC.

This clonotype was observed at least ten times. The rearrangement joins TRBV19 to TRBJ1-5; possibly TRBD1 for D (5 bases). Trimming took 7 bases from V and 6 from J, leaving 19 bases between them. The CDR3 runs 15 residues. Germline CDR1 reads LNHDA; CDR2 reads SQIVND (reference sequence). CDR3 protein: CASTRSREIGQPQHF. In DNA, the CDR3 is TGTGCCAGTACCAGGTCCAGGGAGATCGGTCAGCCCCAGCATTTT.

The chain combines TRBV7-2 with TRBJ1-6; the D is unclear. Germline assignment: CDR1 SGHTA and CDR2 FQGNSA. The CDR3 contains 14 residues. Trimming pared 8 bases from V and 5 bases from J, leaving 13 bases between. The CDR3 is CASARWSDNSPLHF. The CDR3 DNA is TGTGCCAGCGCTCGGTGGTCTGATAATTCACCCCTCCACTTT.

This sequence joins TRBV4-3 and TRBJ1-4, with D perhaps TRBD1 (5 bases). This CDR3 spans 15 amino acids. The germline gives CDR1 LGHNA, CDR2 YSLEER. The V and J ends lost 0 bases and 6 bases respectively, with 11 bases between them. The CDR3 sequence is CASSQDGREDEKLFF. For the CDR3, the DNA is TGCGCCAGCAGCCAAGATGGCAGGGAGGATGAAAAACTGTTTTTT.

The chain has TRBV6-1 and TRBJ2-1, with D possibly TRBD2 on 6 matching bases. V lost 7 bases, J lost 9 bases, and 16 bases lay in between. The CDR3 consists of 13 residues. Germline V gene lookup returns CDR1 MNHNS and CDR2 SASEGT. Here the CDR3 DNA reads TGTGCCAGCATCCTAGATCAGGAGGGTGAGCAGTTCTTC. As protein: CASILDQEGEQFF.

Only one count was recorded for this clonotype. V gene TRBV5-4 combines with J gene TRBJ2-1; tentative D call: TRBD1 (5 bases). CDR1 and CDR2 (germline): SGHNT, YYREEE (reference sequence). The CDR3 extends over 14 amino acids. V lost 2 bases and J lost 9, with 15 bases in between. This CDR3 reads CASSFQGLQSEQFF. Here the CDR3 DNA reads TGTGCCAGCAGCTTCCAGGGCTTACAATCTGAGCAGTTCTTC.

The J gene is TRBJ2-7, the V gene TRBV29-1; D remains ambiguous. The CDR3 extends over 10 amino acids. Trimming took 4 bases from V and 5 from J, leaving 6 bases between them. CDR1 and CDR2 from the germline V gene are SQVTM and ANQGSEA. Here the CDR3 reads CSVVRDEQYF. The CDR3 bases are TGCAGCGTTGTTAGAGACGAGCAGTACTTC.

This chain uses TRBV20-1 with TRBJ2-1; D is undetermined. CDR1 and CDR2 (germline): DFQATT, SNEGSKA (reference sequence). V was pared by 3 bases and J by 8 bases, with 17 bases between. The CDR3 has 14 residues. DNA of the CDR3: TGCAGTGCTAGTCTGGTGGCCCGGGTCGATGAGCAGTTCTTC. Translated: CSASLVARVDEQFF.

The chain carries TRBV19 and TRBJ2-7; D is possibly TRBD1 (6 bases). Germline CDR1 reads LNHDA; CDR2 reads SQIVND (reference sequence). The CDR3 loop spans 14 amino acids. Trimming pared 7 bases from V and 6 bases from J, leaving 19 bases between. The CDR3 sequence: CASTRDMGASEQYF. The CDR3 coding sequence is TGTGCCAGTACACGGGACATGGGGGCCTCCGAGCAGTACTTC.

J is TRBJ2-7 and V is TRBV29-1, with a tentative D call TRBD1 (6 bases). From germline, CDR1 is SQVTM and CDR2 ANQGSEA. CDR3 length equals 13 residues. Trimming took 0 bases from V and 5 from J, leaving 11 bases between them. As DNA, the CDR3 is TGCAGCGTTGAAGATAAGGGGGACGACGAGCAGTACTTC. This codes for CSVEDKGDDEQYF.

There are many counts of this clonotype. The chain joins TRBV7-2 to TRBJ2-1; D possibly corresponds to TRBD1 (6 bases). This CDR3 comprises 14 residues. Trimming took off 8 bases at V and 2 bases at J, with 13 bases between the two ends. CDR1 is SGHTA, CDR2 FQGNSA, per germline. The CDR3 spells CASGRTATYNEQFF. In DNA, the CDR3 is TGTGCCAGCGGGCGGACAGCCACCTACAATGAGCAGTTCTTC.

This clonotype was seen many times. The chain uses TRBV2 and TRBJ2-2; D is ambiguous. Per germline, CDR1 SNHLY and CDR2 FYNNEI. The CDR3 loop spans 10 amino acids. V lost 7 bases and J lost 7, with 4 bases in between. The CDR3 DNA reads TGTGCCAGCATCGTCGGGGAGCTGTTTTTT. Encoded protein: CASIVGELFF. Filled out from reference TRBV2 and TRBJ2-2, the complete variable domain reads EPEVTQTPSHQVTQMGQEVILRCVPISNHLYFYWYRQILGQKVEFLVSFYNNEISEKSEIFDDQFSVERPDGSNFTLKIRSTKLEDSAMYFCASIVGELFFGEGSRLTVL.

This clonotype was recorded at least ten times. CDR3 in amino acids: CASSLGGEPYNEQFF. The CDR3, as DNA: TGTGCCAGCAGCTTAGGCGGGGAGCCCTACAATGAGCAGTTCTTC. V and J are TRBV7-2 and TRBJ2-1, with D maybe TRBD2 (6 bases). Germline lookup yields CDR1 SGHTA and CDR2 FQGNSA. The CDR3 runs 15 residues. The V end lost 1 base, the J end lost 2 bases, and 9 bases lay between the germline ends. Complete variable domain (other parts from reference TRBV7-2 and TRBJ2-1): GAGVSQSPSNKVTEKGKDVELRCDPISGHTALYWYRQSLGQGLEFLIYFQGNSAPDKSGLPSDRFSAERTGGSVSTLTIQRTQQEDSAVYLCASSLGGEPYNEQFFGPGTRLTVL.

V is TRBV7-9 and J is TRBJ2-3; 9 bases align to TRBD2. The trim removed 6 bases at V and 4 bases at J, leaving 5 bases unmatched. Germline-derived CDR1 and CDR2 are SEHNR and FQNEAQ (reference sequence). CDR3 length equals 14 residues. CDR3 bases: TGTGCCAGCAGGCCGGGACTAGCCTCAGATACGCAGTATTTT. Translated, it gives CASRPGLASDTQYF.

This clonotype was detected only a few times. The chain has TRBV7-2 and TRBJ1-6; unclear D gene. With 1 base removed from V and 11 bases from J, the gap between germline ends came to 15 bases. This CDR3 is built from 15 residues. Germline-derived CDR1 and CDR2 are SGHTA and FQGNSA. Here the CDR3 reads CASSLGRANFTPLHF. The CDR3 DNA follows: TGTGCCAGCAGCTTAGGTAGGGCGAATTTTACACCCCTCCACTTT.

With respect to this clonotype: A single base separates this from a much larger clone, so it may be a read error. The genes are TRBV7-2 and TRBJ2-3; 7 positions agree with TRBD2. With V trimmed by 5 bases and J by 7 bases, 15 bases remained unmatched. Germline lookup yields CDR1 SGHTA and CDR2 FQGNSA. The CDR3 is 16 amino acids. This CDR3 is CASSQVNSGLANTQYF. DNA of the CDR3: TGTGCCAGCAGCCAGGTTAATAGCGGGCTCGCAAATACGCAGTATTTT. Full variable domain (rest looked up from reference TRBV7-2 and TRBJ2-3): GAGVSQSPSNKVTEKGKDVELRCDPISGHTALYWYRQSLGQGLEFLIYFQGNSAPDKSGLPSDRFSAERTGGSVSTLTIQRTQQEDSAVYLCASSQVNSGLANTQYFGPGTRLTVL.

The chain links TRBV7-2 to TRBJ2-3; a possible D gene is TRBD1 (6 bases). The length of the CDR3 is 15 residues. Germline V gene sequence: CDR1 SGHTA, CDR2 FQGNSA. V was pared by 5 bases and J by 4 bases, with 16 bases between. This chain's CDR3 is CASSPGTGWPDTQYF. The CDR3 DNA reads as TGTGCCAGCAGCCCCGGCACAGGGTGGCCAGATACGCAGTATTTT. Variable domain in full (rest from reference TRBV7-2 and TRBJ2-3): GAGVSQSPSNKVTEKGKDVELRCDPISGHTALYWYRQSLGQGLEFLIYFQGNSAPDKSGLPSDRFSAERTGGSVSTLTIQRTQQEDSAVYLCASSPGTGWPDTQYFGPGTRLTVL.

V gene TRBV27 combines with J gene TRBJ1-5, with D possibly being TRBD1 (6 bases). Germline-derived CDR1 and CDR2 are MNHEY and SMNVEV (reference sequence). The CDR3 has 12 amino acids. Trimming cost V 8 bases and J 7 bases, with 12 bases left between them. CDR3 protein: CASGGLRQPQHF. CDR3 DNA sequence: TGTGCCAGCGGGGGGCTAAGACAGCCCCAGCATTTT.

This clonotype has a count of ten or more. This chain uses TRBV7-6 with TRBJ1-4, with D hard to call. V dropped 0 bases and J dropped 0 bases, with 11 bases sitting between them. From germline, CDR1 is SGHVS and CDR2 FNYEAQ. CDR3 length equals 17 residues. The chain's CDR3 is CASSLAFSRPTNEKLFF. In DNA, the CDR3 is TGTGCCAGCAGCTTAGCTTTCTCGCGGCCAACTAATGAAAAACTGTTTTTT.

This clonotype was counted a few times. V gene TRBV29-1 combines with J gene TRBJ2-3; no definite D call. V was pared by 0 bases and J by 3 bases, with 10 bases between. Germline CDR1 is SQVTM and CDR2 is ANQGSEA. This CDR3 has 14 amino acids. Here the CDR3 reads CSVEDFGITDTQYF. In DNA form, the CDR3 reads TGCAGCGTTGAAGATTTTGGGATTACAGATACGCAGTATTTT.

This clonotype was found many times. This chain links TRBV7-2 with TRBJ1-1; TRBD1 might be the D (6 bases). The length of the CDR3 is 13 residues. V was cut by 0 bases and J by 4 bases, with 6 bases left in between. In germline, CDR1 is SGHTA, CDR2 FQGNSA. This CDR3 reads CASSLAQGTEAFF. In DNA form, the CDR3 reads TGTGCCAGCAGCTTAGCACAGGGCACTGAAGCTTTCTTT. The full variable domain, with the rest looked up from reference TRBV7-2 and TRBJ1-1, is GAGVSQSPSNKVTEKGKDVELRCDPISGHTALYWYRQSLGQGLEFLIYFQGNSAPDKSGLPSDRFSAERTGGSVSTLTIQRTQQEDSAVYLCASSLAQGTEAFFGQGTRLTVV.